This T cell receptor beta chain was identified during a study of cytomegalovirus exposure and HLA in healthy donors. Regarding the study as a whole: About 180 TCR beta chains were listed as cytomegalovirus-associated. Being productive about 87% or about 30% of the time was typical of most TCR beta V segments in an earlier analysis.

The PCR made use of 60 Vbeta and 13 Jbeta primers. The data were produced by immunoSEQ multiplex PCR, yet TCRdb's version contains in-frame clones alone and is incomplete. The data show more than 110,000 clones, just under 80% seen once. Nominally healthy donors provided the samples, though records likely missed some immune exposures. With regard to this clone: Its antigen is undetermined.

Sequencing input: PBMCs. The clonotype comes from a man aged 25 to 40 in good health and CMV-seronegative.

CDR3 sequence reads: CASSSPPGLAGTQYEQYF. For the CDR3, the DNA is TGCGCCAGCAGCTCCCCTCCGGGACTAGCGGGGACGCAGTACGAGCAGTACTTC. The chain links TRBV5-1 to TRBJ2-7, with TRBD2 matching over 13 bases. CDR3 size: 18 residues. V gave up 3 bases and J gave up 4 bases; unmatched junction bases: 13. Germline CDR1 reads SGHRS; CDR2 reads YFSETQ.